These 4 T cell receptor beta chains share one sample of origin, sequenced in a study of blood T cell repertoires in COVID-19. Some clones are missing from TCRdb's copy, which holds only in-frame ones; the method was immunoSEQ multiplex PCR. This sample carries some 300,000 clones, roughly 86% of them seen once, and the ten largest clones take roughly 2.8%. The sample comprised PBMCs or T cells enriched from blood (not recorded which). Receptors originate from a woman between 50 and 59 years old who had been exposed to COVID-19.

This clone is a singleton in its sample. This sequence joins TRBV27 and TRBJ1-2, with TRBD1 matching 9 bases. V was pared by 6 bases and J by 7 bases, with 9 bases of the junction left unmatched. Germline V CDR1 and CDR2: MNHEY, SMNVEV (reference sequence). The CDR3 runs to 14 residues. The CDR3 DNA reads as TGTGCCAGCAGGGTTTCGGGACAGGGAGGTGGCTACACCTTC. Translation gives CASRVSGQGGGYTF.

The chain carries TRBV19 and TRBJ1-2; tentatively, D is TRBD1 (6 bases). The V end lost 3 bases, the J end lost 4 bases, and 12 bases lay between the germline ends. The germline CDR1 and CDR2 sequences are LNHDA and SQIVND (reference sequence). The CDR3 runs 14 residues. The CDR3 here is CASSITTGLYGYTF. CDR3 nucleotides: TGTGCCAGTAGTATCACGACAGGTCTCTATGGCTACACCTTC.

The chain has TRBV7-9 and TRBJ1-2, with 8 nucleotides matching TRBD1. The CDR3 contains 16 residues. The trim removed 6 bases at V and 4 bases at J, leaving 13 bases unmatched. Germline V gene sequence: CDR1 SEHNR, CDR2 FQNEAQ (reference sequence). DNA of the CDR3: TGTGCCAGCAGACCCAGCCAAGGGACAGGCGTCTATGGCTACACCTTC. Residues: CASRPSQGTGVYGYTF.

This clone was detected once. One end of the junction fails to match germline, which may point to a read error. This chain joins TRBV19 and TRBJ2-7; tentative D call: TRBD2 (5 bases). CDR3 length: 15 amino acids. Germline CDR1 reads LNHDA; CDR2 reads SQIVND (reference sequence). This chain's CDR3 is CASSTEESLSYEQYF. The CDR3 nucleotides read TGTGCCAGCAGTACGGAGGAGAGCCTCTCCTACGAGCAGTACTTC.